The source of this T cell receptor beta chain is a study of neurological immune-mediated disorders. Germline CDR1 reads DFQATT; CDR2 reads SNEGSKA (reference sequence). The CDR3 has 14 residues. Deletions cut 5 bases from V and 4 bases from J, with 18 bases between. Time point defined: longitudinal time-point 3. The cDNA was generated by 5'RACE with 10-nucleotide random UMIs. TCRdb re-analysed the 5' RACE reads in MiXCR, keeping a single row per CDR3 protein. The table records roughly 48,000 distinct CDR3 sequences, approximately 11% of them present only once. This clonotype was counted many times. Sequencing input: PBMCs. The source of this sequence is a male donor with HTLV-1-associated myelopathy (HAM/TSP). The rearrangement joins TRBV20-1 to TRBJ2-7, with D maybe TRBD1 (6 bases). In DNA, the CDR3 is TGCAGTGCTTCTCTCCAGGGGATAGGGTACGAGCAGTACTTC. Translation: CSASLQGIGYEQYF.